The 17 T cell receptor beta chains below were found in one sample sequenced in a study of blood T cell repertoires in COVID-19. Produced via immunoSEQ multiplex PCR; TCRdb's table is partial and in-frame only. In the table there are about 300,000 clones, about 87% of which are singletons. Sequencing was performed on peripheral blood. These receptors were obtained from a woman aged 25-40 years who had recovered from COVID-19.

The chain is built from TRBV10-3 and TRBJ1-6, with 7 bases fitting TRBD1. The CDR3 loop spans 16 amino acids. Trimming took 4 bases from V and 10 from J; bases not matched to a gene: 13. Germline V lookup: CDR1 ENHRY, CDR2 SYGVKD. In DNA, the CDR3 is TGTGCCATCAGTGCCCAGAACAGGGGAACGAGCTCACCCCTCCACTTT. Translation gives CAISAQNRGTSSPLHF.

The chain employs TRBV7-8 and TRBJ1-5; no reliable D call. Trimming removed 5 bases from V and 0 bases from J, with 17 bases in between. The CDR3 totals 17 residues. Germline V CDR1 and CDR2: SGHVS, FQNEAQ. CDR3 coding DNA: TGTGCCAGCAGCCCCCGGGATTTGGGCTATAGCAATCAGCCCCAGCATTTT. Protein sequence: CASSPRDLGYSNQPQHF.

The rearrangement links TRBV9 to TRBJ2-7, with a possible D match to TRBD1 (6 bases). V was clipped by 3 bases and J by 0 bases, with 13 bases between them. The CDR3 runs 15 residues. Germline CDR1 is SGDLS and CDR2 is YYNGEE. The CDR3 DNA follows: TGTGCCAGCAGCGCGGGACATTCCAGCTCCTACGAGCAGTACTTC. Its translation is CASSAGHSSSYEQYF.

This rearrangement joins TRBV5-4 to TRBJ2-2; TRBD1 aligns across 11 bases. After removal of 4 bases from V and 6 bases from J, the junction contained 8 bases not matched to a gene. The CDR3 is made up of 16 amino acids. The germline CDR1 and CDR2 sequences are SGHNT and YYREEE (reference sequence). The chain's CDR3 is CASSLPLGQGAGELFF. In DNA form, the CDR3 reads TGTGCCAGCAGCCTACCTCTGGGACAGGGGGCCGGGGAGCTGTTTTTT.

This chain links TRBV6-5 with TRBJ2-1; D unclear. CDR3 length: 15 amino acids. The V gene lost 2 bases and the J gene lost 6 bases, with 14 bases spanning the gap. CDR1 is MNHEY, CDR2 SVGAGI, per germline. CDR3 loop: CASSYGLEVINEQFF. As DNA, the CDR3 is TGTGCCAGCAGTTACGGTCTAGAAGTAATCAATGAGCAGTTCTTC.

V and J are TRBV7-2 and TRBJ1-2; no clear D gene. The CDR3 extends over 13 amino acids. Germline V lookup: CDR1 SGHTA, CDR2 FQGNSA. Trimming stripped 6 bases from V and 6 bases from J, with 14 bases between. This chain's CDR3 is CASSFSGGDGYTF. The CDR3 DNA follows: TGTGCCAGCAGTTTCTCGGGCGGGGATGGCTACACCTTC. Supplemented by reference TRBV7-2 and TRBJ1-2, the full variable domain reads GAGVSQSPSNKVTEKGKDVELRCDPISGHTALYWYRQSLGQGLEFLIYFQGNSAPDKSGLPSDRFSAERTGGSVSTLTIQRTQQEDSAVYLCASSFSGGDGYTFGSGTRLTVV.

J is TRBJ1-5 and V is TRBV15; possible D gene TRBD1, 5 bases. Germline assignment: CDR1 LNHNV and CDR2 YYDKDF (reference sequence). The CDR3 sequence is 13 residues long. Trimming took off 5 bases at V and 4 bases at J, with 9 bases between the two ends. CDR3 amino acids: CATSPRGNQPQHF. CDR3 DNA: TGTGCCACCAGCCCACGGGGGAATCAGCCCCAGCATTTT.

The chain combines TRBV7-9 with TRBJ1-4, with 8 bases fitting TRBD1. Germline V gene lookup returns CDR1 SEHNR and CDR2 FQNEAQ (reference sequence). J gave up 0 bases and V 0 bases, and 0 bases lay outside the gene matches. CDR3 length: 16 residues. This CDR3 is CASSLATGATNEKLFF. Written as DNA, the CDR3 is TGTGCCAGCAGCTTAGCGACAGGGGCAACTAATGAAAAACTGTTTTTT.

The rearrangement uses TRBV3-1 (or the pseudogene TRBV3-2) and TRBJ1-1; no clear D gene. Looked up from germline, CDR1 is LGHDT and CDR2 is YNNKEL (reference sequence). Trimming pared 1 base from V and 7 bases from J, leaving 7 bases between. The CDR3 has 12 amino acids. The CDR3 bases are TGTGCCAGCAGCCAAGTTAATAGTGAAGCTTTCTTT. Translation gives CASSQVNSEAFF.

The V gene is TRBV15, the J gene TRBJ2-1; tentative D call: TRBD2 (6 bases). CDR1 is LNHNV, CDR2 YYDKDF, per germline (reference sequence). V was cut by 0 bases and J by 4 bases, with 13 bases left in between. This CDR3 spans 16 amino acids. The DNA of the CDR3 is TGTGCCACCAGCAGAGACCGGGGACTCCTGTACAATGAGCAGTTCTTC. As protein: CATSRDRGLLYNEQFF.

The V and J genes are TRBV28 and TRBJ1-5; a possible D gene is TRBD1 (5 bases). V was shortened by 2 bases and J by 0 bases, with 11 bases between the two germline ends. CDR1 is MDHEN, CDR2 SYDVKM, per germline. This CDR3 has 16 amino acids. The CDR3 spells CASSLMGRDSNQPQHF. The DNA for the CDR3 is TGTGCCAGCAGTTTAATGGGCAGGGATAGCAATCAGCCCCAGCATTTT.

The gene calls are TRBV15 and TRBJ1-1, with TRBD1 identical over 8 bases. Trimming removed 1 base from V and 0 bases from J; junction bases left unmatched: 25. CDR3 size: 23 residues. Germline V lookup: CDR1 LNHNV, CDR2 YYDKDF (reference sequence). CDR3 in amino acids: CATSRGPKDLGGQGIVMNTEAFF. CDR3 nucleotide sequence: TGTGCCACCAGCAGAGGGCCCAAAGACTTAGGAGGACAGGGAATAGTGATGAACACTGAAGCTTTCTTT.

The chain recombines TRBV6-5 with TRBJ1-6, with D perhaps matching TRBD1 (5 bases). Trimming stripped 2 bases from V and 3 bases from J, with 5 bases between. Germline V CDR1 and CDR2: MNHEY, SVGAGI. This CDR3 spans 14 amino acids. Here the CDR3 reads CASSYDSYNSPLHF. The CDR3 DNA follows: TGTGCCAGCAGTTACGACAGCTATAATTCACCCCTCCACTTT.

This chain uses TRBV28 with TRBJ1-4; perhaps TRBD1 as D (5 bases). The V end lost 4 bases, the J end lost 7 bases, and 16 bases lay between the germline ends. Looked up from germline, CDR1 is MDHEN and CDR2 is SYDVKM. The CDR3 is 15 residues long. CDR3 bases: TGTGCCAGCAGTTGGGGGAGGGGAGATATTGAAAAACTGTTTTTT. Translation gives CASSWGRGDIEKLFF. Full variable domain (rest looked up from reference TRBV28 and TRBJ1-4): DVKVTQSSRYLVKRTGEKVFLECVQDMDHENMFWYRQDPGLGLRLIYFSYDVKMKEKGDIPEGYSVSREKKERFSLILESASTNQTSMYLCASSWGRGDIEKLFFGSGTQLSVL.

The chain has TRBV7-7 and TRBJ2-2; D is perhaps TRBD1 (6 bases). Trimming shortened V by 1 base and J by 4 bases, and 10 bases separated the two germline ends. Germline-derived CDR1 and CDR2 are SSHAT and FNYEAQ (reference sequence). The CDR3 is made up of 15 amino acids. CDR3 bases: TGTGCCAGCAGCTTAGACAGGGAAGGCACCGGGGAGCTGTTTTTT. This codes for CASSLDREGTGELFF.

The J gene is TRBJ1-6, the V gene TRBV2; 11 positions match TRBD1. The CDR3 consists of 17 residues. V was clipped by 6 bases and J by 0 bases; unmatched bases: 4. Looked up from germline, CDR1 is SNHLY and CDR2 is FYNNEI. The CDR3 spells CASRRDRGSSYNSPLHF. In DNA form, the CDR3 reads TGTGCCAGCAGAAGGGACAGGGGGAGCTCCTATAATTCACCCCTCCACTTT.

The gene calls are TRBV28 and TRBJ2-5; D is unclear. Trimming stripped 3 bases from V and 5 bases from J, with 10 bases between. The CDR3 is 13 residues long. The germline gives CDR1 MDHEN, CDR2 SYDVKM. CDR3 coding DNA: TGTGCCAGCAGTTTCTGGGCAGTGGAGACCCAGTACTTC. This translates into CASSFWAVETQYF.